A selection of T cell receptor beta chains follows, all from one sample in a study of T cells in Graves' hyperthyroidism and ophthalmopathy. From the multiplex PCR reads, TCRdb called clonotypes with MiXCR, one entry per CDR3 protein. Here the sample spans 200,000 to 250,000 distinct CDR3 sequences, about 16% being singletons. The sample taken for sequencing was blood. The receptors derive from a woman younger than 30 with Graves' ophthalmopathy. Each CDR3 is given with its conserved first and last residue. The D gene is left open where the match is weak. Only part of the rows carry a size: once, few, many, or a class if the clone is expanded.

D gene: TRBD1
V gene: TRBV12-3/TRBV12-4
clone size: many
J gene: TRBJ1-6
CDR3 DNA: TGTGCCAGCAAGCCGGGACAGGGGCTCGATTCACCCCTCCACTTT
CDR3 protein: CASKPGQGLDSPLHF

D gene: NA
V gene: TRBV2
clone size: many
J gene: TRBJ1-1
CDR3 DNA: TGTGCCAGCATGGAACAGCCGAACACTGAAGCTTTCTTT
CDR3 protein: CASMEQPNTEAFF

D gene: NA
V gene: TRBV4-3
clone size: few
J gene: TRBJ2-2
CDR3 DNA: TGCGCCAGCAGCCAAGATTCCGGAATGGCGTCTGGGGAGCTGTTTTTT
CDR3 protein: CASSQDSGMASGELFF

D gene: TRBD2
V gene: TRBV27
clone size: many
J gene: TRBJ2-7
CDR3 DNA: TGTGCCAGCAGGGCGGGGGTTGGGGTCTACGAGCAGTACTTC
CDR3 protein: CASRAGVGVYEQYF

D gene: NA
V gene: TRBV6-1
clone size: many
J gene: TRBJ1-2
CDR3 DNA: TGTGCCAGCAGTGAAGGTTGGGGTTCGGGCTACACCTTC
CDR3 protein: CASSEGWGSGYTF

D gene: NA
V gene: TRBV2
clone size: many
J gene: TRBJ2-3
CDR3 DNA: TGTGCCAGCAGTCTTTCCGGGGGAGCTACGCAGTATTTT
CDR3 protein: CASSLSGGATQYF

D gene: TRBD2
V gene: TRBV6-1
clone size: NA
J gene: TRBJ2-7
CDR3 DNA: TGTGCCAGCAACCCCGGGACTAGCGGTTACGAGCAGTACTTC
CDR3 protein: CASNPGTSGYEQYF

D gene: TRBD2
V gene: TRBV7-2
clone size: many
J gene: TRBJ2-1
CDR3 DNA: TGTGCCAGCAGCTTAGTGGTAAGCGGGAGCGATGAGCAGTTCTTC
CDR3 protein: CASSLVVSGSDEQFF

D gene: TRBD2
V gene: TRBV6-2/TRBV6-3
clone size: many
J gene: TRBJ2-5
CDR3 DNA: TGTGCCAGCAGTTCTCGGACTAGCGGACAAGAGACCCAGTACTTC
CDR3 protein: CASSSRTSGQETQYF

D gene: TRBD1
V gene: TRBV2
clone size: many
J gene: TRBJ1-2
CDR3 DNA: TGTGCCAGCAGCGGGACAGGGGGATTGGAGGGCTACACCTTC
CDR3 protein: CASSGTGGLEGYTF

D gene: TRBD1
V gene: TRBV20-1
clone size: many
J gene: TRBJ1-1
CDR3 DNA: TGCAGTGCGAGGACAGGGAGGAACACTGAAGCTTTCTTT
CDR3 protein: CSARTGRNTEAFF

D gene: TRBD1
V gene: TRBV28
clone size: many
J gene: TRBJ1-5
CDR3 DNA: TGTGCCAGCAGTTTAGGGGGACAGGGCGATCAGCCCCAGCATTTT
CDR3 protein: CASSLGGQGDQPQHF

D gene: TRBD2
V gene: TRBV28
clone size: many
J gene: TRBJ2-7
CDR3 DNA: TGTGCCAGCAGCCAAGGGGGGACTAGACCGTCCGAGCAGTACTTC
CDR3 protein: CASSQGGTRPSEQYF

D gene: NA
V gene: TRBV28
clone size: many
J gene: TRBJ1-1
CDR3 DNA: TGTGCCAGCAGTATTAGTCCGATGAACACTGAAGCTTTCTTT
CDR3 protein: CASSISPMNTEAFF

D gene: NA
V gene: TRBV27
clone size: many
J gene: TRBJ2-7
CDR3 DNA: TGTGCCAGCAGTTTATTGGGACGGAGCTACGAGCAGTACTTC
CDR3 protein: CASSLLGRSYEQYF

D gene: TRBD2
V gene: TRBV20-1
clone size: many
J gene: TRBJ2-7
CDR3 DNA: TGCAGTGCTCCTAGCGGGGGATTCTACGAGCAGTACTTC
CDR3 protein: CSAPSGGFYEQYF

D gene: NA
V gene: TRBV20-1
clone size: many
J gene: TRBJ1-1
CDR3 DNA: TGCAGTGCTAGAAGGCCGACCCGGAACACTGAAGCTTTCTTT
CDR3 protein: CSARRPTRNTEAFF

D gene: TRBD1
V gene: TRBV7-9
clone size: many
J gene: TRBJ2-5
CDR3 DNA: TGTGCCAGCAGCGCACAGGGGGCTGAGACCCAGTACTTC
CDR3 protein: CASSAQGAETQYF

D gene: TRBD2
V gene: TRBV29-1
clone size: NA
J gene: TRBJ2-1
CDR3 DNA: TGCAGCGTCTCCTACCCCGGGACTAGCGGGATAGGCGATGAGCAGTTCTTC
CDR3 protein: CSVSYPGTSGIGDEQFF

D gene: TRBD2
V gene: TRBV28
clone size: many
J gene: TRBJ2-1
CDR3 DNA: TGTGCCAGCAGTTCACTCGGACTAGCGGGAGTTAATGAGCAGTTCTTC
CDR3 protein: CASSSLGLAGVNEQFF

D gene: NA
V gene: TRBV5-1
clone size: many
J gene: TRBJ2-3
CDR3 DNA: TGCGCCAGCAGGATGGAGCCCCTGACAGATACGCAGTATTTT
CDR3 protein: CASRMEPLTDTQYF

D gene: NA
V gene: TRBV4-2
clone size: many
J gene: TRBJ2-1
CDR3 DNA: TGTGCCAGCAGCCAAAGTAATGAGCAGTTCTTC
CDR3 protein: CASSQSNEQFF

D gene: TRBD2
V gene: TRBV24-1
clone size: many
J gene: TRBJ2-7
CDR3 DNA: TGTGCCACCAGTTTAGGAAGCGGGAGTTCGTACGAGCAGTACTTC
CDR3 protein: CATSLGSGSSYEQYF

D gene: TRBD1
V gene: TRBV7-2
clone size: many
J gene: TRBJ2-1
CDR3 DNA: TGTGCCAGTACAGGGGGGAACTACAATGAGCAGTTCTTC
CDR3 protein: CASTGGNYNEQFF

D gene: NA
V gene: TRBV9
clone size: many
J gene: TRBJ2-7
CDR3 DNA: TGTGCCAGCAGCGTAGGCGGATGGGGCTCCTACGAGCAGTACTTC
CDR3 protein: CASSVGGWGSYEQYF

D gene: NA
V gene: TRBV5-1
clone size: many
J gene: TRBJ1-1
CDR3 DNA: TGCGCCAGCAGCTTTACCGGCGGGAACACTGAAGCTTTCTTT
CDR3 protein: CASSFTGGNTEAFF

D gene: TRBD2
V gene: TRBV7-9
clone size: many
J gene: TRBJ2-3
CDR3 DNA: TGTGCCAGCAGCTTATATCTAGCGGGGGGGCCAGGTCGCACAGATACGCAGTATTTT
CDR3 protein: CASSLYLAGGPGRTDTQYF

D gene: NA
V gene: TRBV3-1
clone size: many
J gene: TRBJ1-1
CDR3 DNA: TGTGCCAGCAGCCAAGGGGGAGGGATCTTTGACACTGAAGCTTTCTTT
CDR3 protein: CASSQGGGIFDTEAFF

D gene: TRBD2
V gene: TRBV20-1
clone size: few
J gene: TRBJ2-3
CDR3 DNA: TGCAGTGCTAGACGGACTAGCGGGGGTGGTAGCACAGATACGCAGTATTTT
CDR3 protein: CSARRTSGGGSTDTQYF

D gene: NA
V gene: TRBV20-1
clone size: many
J gene: TRBJ1-2
CDR3 DNA: TGCAGTGCTAGAATCGGCTACACCTTC
CDR3 protein: CSARIGYTF

D gene: TRBD2
V gene: TRBV7-2
clone size: many
J gene: TRBJ2-7
CDR3 DNA: TGTGCCAGCAGCTTAAGAGTAGCGGGAGTAACCTACGAGCAGTACTTC
CDR3 protein: CASSLRVAGVTYEQYF

D gene: TRBD2
V gene: TRBV29-1
clone size: NA
J gene: TRBJ2-1
CDR3 DNA: TGCAGCGTCTCCTACCCCGGGACTAGCGGGGCGCCCATATTCTCCTACAATGAGCAGTTCTTC
CDR3 protein: CSVSYPGTSGAPIFSYNEQFF

D gene: TRBD1
V gene: TRBV6-5
clone size: NA
J gene: TRBJ2-3
CDR3 DNA: TGTGCCAGCAGTTATTACAGGGGGGTAACGGATACGCAGTATTTT
CDR3 protein: CASSYYRGVTDTQYF

D gene: NA
V gene: TRBV11-2
clone size: NA
J gene: TRBJ1-3
CDR3 DNA: TGTGCCAGCAGCTTTTCAGGGGTTGGAAACACCATATATTTT
CDR3 protein: CASSFSGVGNTIYF

D gene: NA
V gene: TRBV19
clone size: many
J gene: TRBJ2-7
CDR3 DNA: TGTGCCAGTAGTAGCGGGACGCCCTCCTACGAGCAGTACTTC
CDR3 protein: CASSSGTPSYEQYF

D gene: NA
V gene: TRBV5-1
clone size: many
J gene: TRBJ1-3
CDR3 DNA: TGCGCCAGCAGCTTGGACAGCTCTGGAAACACCATATATTTT
CDR3 protein: CASSLDSSGNTIYF

D gene: NA
V gene: TRBV13
clone size: many
J gene: TRBJ2-7
CDR3 DNA: TGTGCCAGCAGCTTATACCGGTTTTTGCCCTACGAGCAGTACTTC
CDR3 protein: CASSLYRFLPYEQYF

D gene: TRBD1
V gene: TRBV12-5
clone size: many
J gene: TRBJ1-6
CDR3 DNA: TGTGCTAGTGGTCTAGACAGGGGAATGCTTAATTCACCCCTCCACTTT
CDR3 protein: CASGLDRGMLNSPLHF

D gene: NA
V gene: TRBV7-6
clone size: many
J gene: TRBJ2-1
CDR3 DNA: TGTGCCAGCAGCTTATCGGACAATGAGCAGTTCTTC
CDR3 protein: CASSLSDNEQFF

D gene: TRBD2
V gene: TRBV7-9
clone size: many
J gene: TRBJ2-1
CDR3 DNA: TGTGCCAGCAGCTTAAGAGCTAGCGGGGTCCATGAGCAGTTCTTC
CDR3 protein: CASSLRASGVHEQFF